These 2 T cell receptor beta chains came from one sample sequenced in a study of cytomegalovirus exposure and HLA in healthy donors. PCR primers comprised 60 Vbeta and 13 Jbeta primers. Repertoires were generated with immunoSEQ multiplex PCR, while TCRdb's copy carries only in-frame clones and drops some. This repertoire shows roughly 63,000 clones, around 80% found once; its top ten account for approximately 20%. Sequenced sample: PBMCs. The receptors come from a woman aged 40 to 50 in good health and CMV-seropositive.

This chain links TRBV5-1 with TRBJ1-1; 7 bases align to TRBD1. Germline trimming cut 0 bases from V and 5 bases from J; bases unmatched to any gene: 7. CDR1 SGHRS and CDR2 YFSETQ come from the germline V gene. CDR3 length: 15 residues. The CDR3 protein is CASSLGNRGGTEAFF. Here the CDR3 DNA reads TGCGCCAGCAGCTTGGGCAACAGGGGCGGGACTGAAGCTTTCTTT.

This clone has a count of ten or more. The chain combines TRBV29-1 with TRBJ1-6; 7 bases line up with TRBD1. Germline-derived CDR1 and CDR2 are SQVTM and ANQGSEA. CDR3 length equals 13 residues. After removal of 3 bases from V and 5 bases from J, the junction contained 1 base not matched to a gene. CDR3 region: CSVETGNNSPLHF. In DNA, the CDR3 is TGCAGCGTTGAGACAGGGAATAATTCACCCCTCCACTTT.